Shown below are 9 T cell receptor beta chains from a single sample sequenced in a study of cytotoxic CD8 clonotypes in ibrutinib-treated CLL. Profiling relied on immunoSEQ multiplex PCR, and the TCRdb table lists in-frame clones only, not all of them. The sample lists approximately 210,000 clones, over 55% seen once, with about an eighth in the top ten. Sequencing used PBMCs, obtained after 24 months of ibrutinib treatment. These receptor sequences come from a human donor with chronic lymphocytic leukemia.

The V call is TRBV27, the J call TRBJ2-3; the D call may be TRBD1 or TRBD2 (5 bases each). There are 17 residues in the CDR3. V was shortened by 6 bases and J by 3 bases, with 22 bases between the two germline ends. The germline V gene has CDR1 MNHEY and CDR2 SMNVEV (reference sequence). The CDR3 loop reads CASRFTANRGPTDTQYF. As DNA, the CDR3 is TGTGCCAGCAGGTTTACGGCAAACCGGGGACCTACAGATACGCAGTATTTT.

The CDR3, as DNA: TGTGCCAGCAGGGGGCTCGGGGCCAATGAGCAGTTCTTC. This translates into CASRGLGANEQFF. The gene calls are TRBV27 and TRBJ2-1; D may match TRBD1 or TRBD2 (5 bases each). From germline, CDR1 is MNHEY and CDR2 SMNVEV (reference sequence). Trimming took off 6 bases at V and 6 bases at J, with 12 bases between the two ends. CDR3 length: 13 residues.

The V and J genes are TRBV7-8 and TRBJ1-1; D gene uncertain. Trimming pared 2 bases from V and 0 bases from J, leaving 13 bases between. This CDR3 spans 16 amino acids. In germline, CDR1 is SGHVS, CDR2 FQNEAQ. Here the CDR3 reads CASSLREPGLNTEAFF. The CDR3 nucleotides read TGTGCCAGCAGCTTACGGGAACCGGGATTGAACACTGAAGCTTTCTTT.

This sequence joins TRBV5-1 and TRBJ2-3; 11 bases line up with TRBD2. The junction had 3 bases not matched to a gene; V was cut back by 2 bases and J by 4 bases. CDR1 SGHRS and CDR2 YFSETQ come from the germline V gene. The CDR3 runs to 15 residues. The CDR3 DNA reads as TGCGCCAGCAGCTTAACTAGCGGGAGTCCAGATACGCAGTATTTT. It specifies CASSLTSGSPDTQYF.

The chain links TRBV5-4 to TRBJ2-3; 9 positions match TRBD1. The CDR3 consists of 15 residues. Germline V CDR1 and CDR2: SGHNT, YYREEE (reference sequence). J was trimmed by 2 bases and V by 4 bases; bases with no gene match: 5. The CDR3 here is CASSPGQGLTDTQYF. The CDR3 DNA reads as TGTGCCAGCAGCCCCGGACAGGGGCTCACAGATACGCAGTATTTT. The full variable domain, its missing parts supplied by reference TRBV5-4 and TRBJ2-3, is ETGVTQSPTHLIKTRGQQVTLRCSSQSGHNTVSWYQQALGQGPQFIFQYYREEENGRGNFPPRFSGLQFPNYSSELNVNALELDDSALYLCASSPGQGLTDTQYFGPGTRLTVL.

This chain links TRBV15 with TRBJ2-1; the match to TRBD1 covers 8 bases. J lost 3 bases, V lost 5 bases, and 3 bases had no gene match. The CDR3 consists of 14 residues. Germline CDR1 reads LNHNV; CDR2 reads YYDKDF (reference sequence). CDR3 DNA: TGTGCCACCAGCGGGGACAGGAGCTACAATGAGCAGTTCTTC. Its translation: CATSGDRSYNEQFF.

J is TRBJ1-2 and V is TRBV30; 10 bases map to TRBD1. The germline CDR1 and CDR2 sequences are GTSNPN and SVGIG (reference sequence). The CDR3 has 17 residues. V was pared by 8 bases and J by 1 base, with 16 bases of the junction left unmatched. CDR3 loop: CAGTRPTGGGFNYGYTF. The CDR3, as DNA: TGTGCCGGGACCAGACCGACAGGGGGCGGATTTAACTATGGCTACACCTTC.

CDR3 bases: TGTGCCAGCAGCTTAGTAGGGACAGGGGGCCACAGCACAGATACGCAGTATTTT. Its protein product is CASSLVGTGGHSTDTQYF. The chain carries TRBV7-3 and TRBJ2-3; 12 bases fit TRBD1. The CDR3 extends over 18 amino acids. Per germline, CDR1 SGHTA and CDR2 FQGTGA. Unmatched junction bases numbered 6, after V lost 2 bases and J lost 0 bases.

The J gene is TRBJ2-1, the V gene TRBV5-1; tentatively, D is TRBD2 (5 bases). Germline values: CDR1 SGHRS, CDR2 YFSETQ. This CDR3 comprises 16 residues. Trimming removed 4 bases at V and 0 bases at J, with 14 bases between. The CDR3 loop is CASSREGAHSYNEQFF. DNA of the CDR3: TGCGCCAGCAGCCGAGAGGGAGCCCACTCCTACAATGAGCAGTTCTTC.